The 12 T cell receptor beta chains presented below share a single source sample, sequenced in a study of tumor T cells in aggressive B-cell lymphoma. Sequenced by immunoSEQ multiplex PCR; TCRdb stores in-frame clones only, minus some. The sample includes 3,500 to 4,500 clones, about nine tenths of them seen just once. Sequenced material: tumor tissue. These TCRs come from an adult with diffuse large B cell lymphoma.

J is TRBJ2-3 and V is TRBV19; 12 nucleotides align to TRBD2. CDR1 and CDR2 from the germline V gene are LNHDA and SQIVND (reference sequence). V dropped 2 bases and J dropped 3; count of bases not matched to a gene: 9. This CDR3 has 18 amino acids. CDR3 nucleotides: TGTGCCAGTAGTATAAAGCATACGACTAGCGGGAGAACAGATACGCAGTATTTT. Encoded protein: CASSIKHTTSGRTDTQYF.

Notes on this clone: The junction departs from the called germline gene at one end, perhaps through a read error. V and J are TRBV4-1 and TRBJ1-1; D gene ambiguous. The CDR3 is 14 amino acids. Per germline, CDR1 MGHRA and CDR2 YSYEKL. As DNA, the CDR3 is TGCGCCAGCAGCCAAGGCCTAGTAGGAGTTGAAGCTTTTTTT. Protein product: CASSQGLVGVEAFF.

J is TRBJ2-7 and V is TRBV4-2, with a weak D call TRBD1 (6 bases). This CDR3 contains 16 residues. Germline V CDR1 and CDR2: LGHNA, YNFKEQ. V was cut by 0 bases and J by 2 bases, with 14 bases left in between. This chain's CDR3 is CASSQDQGQGTYEQYF. The CDR3 region has the DNA TGTGCCAGCAGCCAAGATCAGGGGCAGGGGACCTACGAGCAGTACTTC.

This chain joins TRBV6-5 and TRBJ2-7; 7 bases fit TRBD1. V gave up 0 bases and J gave up 5 bases; unmatched junction bases: 4. This CDR3 spans 14 amino acids. The germline CDR1 and CDR2 sequences are MNHEY and SVGAGI. The DNA of the CDR3 is TGTGCCAGCAGTTACTCAGGACAGGCCGACGAGCAGTACTTC. Residues: CASSYSGQADEQYF.

This rearrangement joins TRBV29-1 to TRBJ2-1, with D tentatively TRBD2 (7 bases). The CDR3 is 13 amino acids. V was clipped by 3 bases and J by 8 bases, with 14 bases between them. The germline CDR1 and CDR2 sequences are SQVTM and ANQGSEA. CDR3 DNA sequence: TGCAGCGTTGAGAGGGGGAGGGCCTATGAGCAGTTCTTC. This gives the protein CSVERGRAYEQFF.

The chain couples TRBV29-1 to TRBJ1-2; no firm D call. V dropped 3 bases and J dropped 1 base, with 12 bases sitting between them. The germline gives CDR1 SQVTM, CDR2 ANQGSEA. The CDR3 extends over 14 amino acids. CDR3 sequence (DNA): TGCAGCGTTGACACGACAAGCCTTAACTATGGCTACACCTTC. As protein: CSVDTTSLNYGYTF.

The chain carries TRBV19 and TRBJ2-1; TRBD2 matches 12 bases. The CDR3 has 14 residues. The ends lost 7 bases at V and 8 bases at J; junction bases unmatched: 6. Germline lookup yields CDR1 LNHDA and CDR2 SQIVND (reference sequence). DNA for the CDR3: TGTGCCAGTAAAAAGACTAGCGGGAGTGATGAGCAGTTCTTC. Its protein is CASKKTSGSDEQFF.

The V and J genes are TRBV7-9 and TRBJ1-1; D is uncertain. V gave up 5 bases and J gave up 5 bases, with 6 bases separating them. Germline CDR1 and CDR2: SEHNR and FQNEAQ (reference sequence). The CDR3 length is 11 residues. The DNA of the CDR3 is TGTGCCAGCAGCCCCAGAACTGAAGCTTTCTTT. Protein sequence: CASSPRTEAFF.

This sequence joins TRBV2 and TRBJ2-7; 7 bases line up with TRBD2. V lost 6 bases to trimming and J lost 0 bases; unmatched junction nucleotides: 8. The CDR3 has 15 amino acids. Germline V gives CDR1 SNHLY, CDR2 FYNNEI. CDR3 nucleotide sequence: TGTGCCAGCAGGCACGGGACTAAAAGCTCCTACGAGCAGTACTTC. Translation gives CASRHGTKSSYEQYF.

The chain is built from TRBV7-2 and TRBJ2-3; tentatively, D is TRBD2 (6 bases). The CDR3 runs to 13 residues. The V gene lost 5 bases and the J gene lost 4 bases, with 10 bases spanning the gap. The V gene's germline CDR1 is SGHTA and CDR2 FQGNSA. As DNA, the CDR3 is TGTGCCAGCAGCGCCCGGGGGTCAGATACGCAGTATTTT. Amino acids: CASSARGSDTQYF.

This sequence joins TRBV11-2 and TRBJ2-1, with D possibly being TRBD2 (5 bases). In germline, CDR1 is SGHAT, CDR2 FQNNGV. The germline V and J ends were trimmed by 3 bases and 9 bases, with 12 bases remaining between them. The CDR3 has 13 amino acids. CDR3 region: CASSFSRVGEQFF. CDR3 nucleotides: TGTGCCAGCAGCTTTTCGCGGGTGGGTGAGCAGTTCTTC.

J is TRBJ2-7 and V is TRBV7-8, with 11 bases fitting TRBD1. Per germline, CDR1 SGHVS and CDR2 FQNEAQ. CDR3 size: 15 residues. Trimming took 4 bases from V and 8 from J; bases not matched to a gene: 10. The CDR3 region is CASSSKDRGPLKQYF. CDR3 sequence (DNA): TGTGCCAGCAGCTCGAAGGACAGGGGGCCCCTCAAGCAGTACTTC. The entire variable domain, with the rest obtained from reference TRBV7-8 and TRBJ2-7, is as follows: GAGVSQSPRYKVAKRGQDVALRCDPISGHVSLFWYQQALGQGPEFLTYFQNEAQLDKSGLPSDRFFAERPEGSVSTLKIQRTQQEDSAVYLCASSSKDRGPLKQYFGPGTRLTVT.